The T cell receptor beta chain described here comes from a study of T cell responses to AZD1222 COVID-19 vaccine. As for this clone: Its target is unknown.

Sequencing was performed with immunoSEQ multiplex PCR; in TCRdb, only in-frame clones are kept and a portion is missing. The sample includes 100,000 to 150,000 clones, about 88% of them seen just once. Overall study findings and caveats: CD4 TCRs associated with vaccination spanned spike, dominating at 160-218 and 743-854. The study reported that nearly half of spike-specific TCRs target unmutated variant regions. Seropositivity was recorded at baseline in only 6 or 7 AZD1222 recipients. There were mostly white British donors and more females than males, and clonal diversity was possibly underestimated.

Source: peripheral blood, taken on day 0 of AZD1222 vaccination. The clonotype originates from an adult in good health.

The CDR3 DNA reads TGTGCCAGCAGCGATCGACTAGCGGGAGTTGACGGGGAGCTGTTTTTT. This encodes CASSDRLAGVDGELFF. V usage is TRBV9 and J usage is TRBJ2-2; 12 nucleotides match TRBD2. V trimming: 3 bases; J trimming: 7 bases; junction bases outside the gene matches: 7. Germline-derived CDR1 and CDR2 are SGDLS and YYNGEE. The CDR3 spans 16 residues.